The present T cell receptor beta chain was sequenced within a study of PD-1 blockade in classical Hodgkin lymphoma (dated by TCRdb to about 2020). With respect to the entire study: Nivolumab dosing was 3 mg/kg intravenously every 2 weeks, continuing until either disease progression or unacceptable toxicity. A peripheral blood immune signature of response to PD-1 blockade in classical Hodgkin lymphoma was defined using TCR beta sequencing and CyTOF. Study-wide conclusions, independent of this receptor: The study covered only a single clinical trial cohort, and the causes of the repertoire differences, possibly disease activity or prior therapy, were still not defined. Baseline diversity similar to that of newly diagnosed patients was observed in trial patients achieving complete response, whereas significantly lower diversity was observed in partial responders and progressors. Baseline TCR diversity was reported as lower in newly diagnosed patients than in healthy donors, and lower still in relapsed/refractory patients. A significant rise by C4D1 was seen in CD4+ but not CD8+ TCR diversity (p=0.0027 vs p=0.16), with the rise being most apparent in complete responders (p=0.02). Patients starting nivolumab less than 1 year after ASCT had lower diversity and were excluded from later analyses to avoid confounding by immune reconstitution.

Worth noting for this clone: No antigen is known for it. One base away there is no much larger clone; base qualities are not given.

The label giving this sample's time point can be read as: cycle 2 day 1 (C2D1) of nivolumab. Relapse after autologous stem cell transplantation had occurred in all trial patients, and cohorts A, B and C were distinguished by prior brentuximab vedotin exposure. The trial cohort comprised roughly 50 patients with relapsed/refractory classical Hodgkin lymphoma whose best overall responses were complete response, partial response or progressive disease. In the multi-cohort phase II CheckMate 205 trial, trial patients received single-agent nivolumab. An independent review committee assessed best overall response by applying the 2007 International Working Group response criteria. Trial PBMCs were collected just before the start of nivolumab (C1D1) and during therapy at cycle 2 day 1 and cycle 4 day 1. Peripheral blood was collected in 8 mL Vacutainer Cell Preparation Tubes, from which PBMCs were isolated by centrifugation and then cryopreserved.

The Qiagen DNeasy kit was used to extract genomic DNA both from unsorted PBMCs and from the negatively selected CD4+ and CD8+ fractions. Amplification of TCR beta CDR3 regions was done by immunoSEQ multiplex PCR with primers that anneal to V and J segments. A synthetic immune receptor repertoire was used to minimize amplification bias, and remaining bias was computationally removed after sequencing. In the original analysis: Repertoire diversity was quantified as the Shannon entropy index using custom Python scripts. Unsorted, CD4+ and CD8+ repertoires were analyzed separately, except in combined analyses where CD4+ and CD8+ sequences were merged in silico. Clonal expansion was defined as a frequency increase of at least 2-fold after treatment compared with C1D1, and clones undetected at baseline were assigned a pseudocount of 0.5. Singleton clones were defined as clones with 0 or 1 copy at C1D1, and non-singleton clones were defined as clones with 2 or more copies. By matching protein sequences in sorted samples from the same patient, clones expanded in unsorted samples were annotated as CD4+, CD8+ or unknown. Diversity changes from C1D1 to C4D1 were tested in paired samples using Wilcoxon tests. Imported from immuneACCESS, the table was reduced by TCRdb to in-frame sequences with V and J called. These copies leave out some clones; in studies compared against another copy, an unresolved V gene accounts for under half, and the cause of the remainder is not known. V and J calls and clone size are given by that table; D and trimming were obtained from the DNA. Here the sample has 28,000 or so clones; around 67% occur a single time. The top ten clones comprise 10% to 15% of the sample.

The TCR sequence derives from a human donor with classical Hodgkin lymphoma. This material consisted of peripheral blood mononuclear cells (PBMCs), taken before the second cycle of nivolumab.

The DNA sequence is given as TGTGCCAGCAGCTCGGCGGCAACCGGCCTGCACGAGCAGTACTTC. It specifies CASSSAATGLHEQYF. The chain couples TRBV5-8 to TRBJ2-7, with the D gene call left open. V was cut back by 3 bases and J by 5 bases, leaving a gap of 18 bases between them. Via the germline V gene, CDR1 is SGHTS and CDR2 YDEGEE. The CDR3 runs 15 amino acids, cysteine and phenylalanine included. Only CDR3 DNA remains: 45 bases, in frame from the first base.